Below are 6 T cell receptor beta chains sequenced from a single sample in a study of cytomegalovirus exposure and HLA in healthy donors. The PCR had 60 Vbeta and 13 Jbeta primers. TCRdb keeps only in-frame clones here, not all; method: immunoSEQ multiplex PCR. This sample's clone table lists 120,000 to 150,000 clones. Source material: PBMCs. These receptor sequences come from a man aged 35-49 years in good health and CMV-seronegative.

This chain uses TRBV7-9 with TRBJ2-7; TRBD1 matches at 7 bases. The CDR3 is 14 amino acids. The trim removed 3 bases at V and 2 bases at J, leaving 4 bases unmatched. In germline, CDR1 is SEHNR, CDR2 FQNEAQ (reference sequence). CDR3 nucleotides: TGTGCCAGCAGCTTTGGGACAGCCACCTACGAGCAGTACTTC. This codes for CASSFGTATYEQYF.

This chain joins TRBV10-3 and TRBJ2-3; TRBD2 is a possible D gene (5 bases). This CDR3 spans 13 amino acids. CDR1 is ENHRY, CDR2 SYGVKD, per germline. V was cut by 8 bases and J by 6 bases, with 15 bases left in between. The CDR3 DNA reads TGTGCCATCTCATCCGGGATAACTGATACGCAGTATTTT. Protein: CAISSGITDTQYF.

This chain connects TRBV19 to TRBJ1-1, with D maybe TRBD1 (5 bases). Germline CDR1 reads LNHDA; CDR2 reads SQIVND (reference sequence). The CDR3 contains 13 residues. The ends were cut back, 5 bases at V and 0 bases at J, with 7 bases in the middle. The CDR3 protein is CASSRQMNTEAFF. The CDR3 DNA reads as TGTGCCAGTAGTCGACAGATGAACACTGAAGCTTTCTTT.

V usage is TRBV28 and J usage is TRBJ1-5, with a possible D match to TRBD1 (5 bases). This CDR3 contains 14 residues. V shed 3 bases and J shed 4 bases, with 10 bases lying between them. Germline assignment: CDR1 MDHEN and CDR2 SYDVKM. The CDR3 protein is CASSFEGENQPQHF. CDR3 in DNA: TGTGCCAGCAGTTTTGAAGGGGAAAATCAGCCCCAGCATTTT.

The J gene is TRBJ1-5, the V gene TRBV18; D might be TRBD1 (6 bases). CDR3 size: 16 residues. The V gene lost 3 bases and the J gene lost 0 bases, with 12 bases spanning the gap. Germline V lookup: CDR1 KGHSH, CDR2 LQKENI. The CDR3 nucleotides are TGTGCCAGCTCACCCGGGGGGGCTGGTAGCAATCAGCCCCAGCATTTT. This translates into CASSPGGAGSNQPQHF.

The chain couples TRBV7-2 to TRBJ2-1; D unresolved. This CDR3 has 14 amino acids. Trimming took 1 base from V and 4 from J, leaving 8 bases between them. Germline CDR1 is SGHTA and CDR2 is FQGNSA. CDR3: CASSLGPEYNEQFF. CDR3 DNA: TGTGCCAGCAGCTTAGGTCCTGAGTACAATGAGCAGTTCTTC.